The clone carrying this T cell receptor (beta chain) was detected only once. Antigen: not known. The length of the CDR3 is 15 residues. V shed 5 bases and J 10 bases; nucleotides not matched to a gene: 14. The V gene's germline CDR1 is SGHTA and CDR2 FQGNSA. The data were taken from a study of T cell responses to AZD1222 COVID-19 vaccine. Study information: Investigators merged groups given second doses at roughly 4 or roughly 12 weeks.

Whole-study findings and limits: Seropositive status at baseline applied to only 6 or 7 AZD1222 recipients. Repertoires were collected only later (after the peak T cell response had occurred). The donor group comprised mostly white British people and more females; the analysis possibly underestimated clonal diversity.

Here immunoSEQ multiplex PCR was the method, and the copy in TCRdb shows in-frame clones only, minus some. The sample includes about 130,000 clones, 90% of them seen just once. This sample comprised peripheral blood, obtained on day 0 of AZD1222 vaccination. This TCR was sampled from an adult in good health. The V call is TRBV7-2, the J call TRBJ1-5; TRBD1 matches 7 bases. CDR3 amino acids: CASSPQRTGDSPQHF. The DNA for the CDR3 is TGTGCCAGCAGCCCCCAGAGAACAGGGGATAGTCCCCAGCATTTT.